The clone carrying this T cell receptor (beta chain) occurred a few times. The antigen remains unidentified. This specimen comes from a study of blood T cells in healthy people across ages. Notes on the study in general: In the absence of known donor CMV status, changes in expanded clonotypes were possibly confounded. Older age went with lower TCR beta diversity per million T cells, in a roughly linear way.

Each individual donor underwent a draw of roughly 10 milliliters of peripheral blood. Together with a sample-barcoded 5' primer, a J-beta primer mix was included in a second PCR lasting roughly 6 to 12 cycles. TCRdb processed the 5' RACE reads anew with MiXCR; each CDR3 protein has one entry. Of hundreds of thousands of distinct CDR3 sequences listed, roughly three fifths were seen once; the top ten hold 20% to 30%. The origin of this receptor is a man between 40 and 49 years old in good health. Sequencing was carried out using blood.

The CDR3, as DNA: TGTGCCAGAGAGGACGTTAGCCGAGATACGCAGTATTTT. Its translation: CAREDVSRDTQYF. The J gene is TRBJ2-3, the V gene TRBV7-2, with D hard to call. From germline, CDR1 is SGHTA and CDR2 FQGNSA. The CDR3 loop spans 13 amino acids. Trimming cost V 9 bases and J 5 bases, with 15 bases left between them.